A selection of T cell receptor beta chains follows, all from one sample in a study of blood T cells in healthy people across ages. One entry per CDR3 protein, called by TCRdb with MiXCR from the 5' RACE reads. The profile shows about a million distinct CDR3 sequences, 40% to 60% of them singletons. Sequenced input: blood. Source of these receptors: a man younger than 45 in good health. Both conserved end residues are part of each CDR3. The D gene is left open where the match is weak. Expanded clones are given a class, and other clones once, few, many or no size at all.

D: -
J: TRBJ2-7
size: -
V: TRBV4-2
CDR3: CASSAGTPEEQYF
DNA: TGTGCCAGCAGCGCCGGAACCCCGGAGGAGCAGTACTTC

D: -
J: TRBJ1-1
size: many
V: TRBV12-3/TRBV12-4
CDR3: CASSFREYRTFF
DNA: TGTGCCAGCAGTTTCAGGGAGTATAGAACTTTCTTT

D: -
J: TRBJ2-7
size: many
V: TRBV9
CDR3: CASSVDVDYEQYF
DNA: TGTGCCAGCAGCGTAGATGTGGACTACGAGCAGTACTTC

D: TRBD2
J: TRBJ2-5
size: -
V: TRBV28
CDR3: CASRTGLAGSQETQYF
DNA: TGTGCCAGCCGAACGGGACTAGCGGGGTCCCAAGAGACCCAGTACTTC

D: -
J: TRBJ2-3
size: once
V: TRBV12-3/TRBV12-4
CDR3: CASSPSLFPDTQYF
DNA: TGTGCCAGCAGTCCAAGTCTTTTCCCAGATACGCAGTATTTT

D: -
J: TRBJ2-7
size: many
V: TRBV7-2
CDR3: CASSLVAYEQYF
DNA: TGTGCCAGCAGCTTAGTAGCGTACGAGCAGTACTTC

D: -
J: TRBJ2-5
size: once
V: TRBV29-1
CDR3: CSVEGDSSREQYF
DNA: TGCAGCGTTGAGGGCGACAGTTCGAGGGAGCAGTACTTC

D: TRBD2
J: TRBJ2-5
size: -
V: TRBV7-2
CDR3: CASSLSPLAGEETQYF
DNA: TGTGCCAGCAGCTTATCCCCGCTAGCGGGAGAAGAGACCCAGTACTTC

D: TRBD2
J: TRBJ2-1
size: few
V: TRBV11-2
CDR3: CASSLDNSGGQRQFF
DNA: TGTGCCAGCAGCTTAGATAATTCGGGGGGGCAGAGGCAGTTCTTC

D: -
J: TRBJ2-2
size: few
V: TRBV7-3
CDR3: CASSLNSGPNTGELFF
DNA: TGTGCCAGCAGCTTAAACTCCGGCCCGAACACCGGGGAGCTGTTTTTT

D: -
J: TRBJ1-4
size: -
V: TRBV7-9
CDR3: CASSLPGLLNEKLFF
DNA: TGTGCCAGCAGCTTACCGGGCCTTCTCAATGAAAAACTGTTTTTT

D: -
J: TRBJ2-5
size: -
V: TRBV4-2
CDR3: CASSQDRYSHQETQYF
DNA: TGTGCCAGCAGCCAAGATAGGTATAGCCACCAAGAGACCCAGTACTTC

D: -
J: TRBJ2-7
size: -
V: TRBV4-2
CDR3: CASSRGQSSSCEQYF
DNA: TGTGCCAGCAGCCGCGGACAGTCAAGCTCCTGCGAGCAGTACTTC

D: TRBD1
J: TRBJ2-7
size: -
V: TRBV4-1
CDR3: CASSQAPTGGSDSEQYF
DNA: TGCGCCAGCAGCCAAGCACCGACAGGGGGAAGTGATAGCGAGCAGTACTTC

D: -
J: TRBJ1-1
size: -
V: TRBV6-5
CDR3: CASSYNARTWTTEAFF
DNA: TGTGCCAGCAGTTATAATGCTAGGACGTGGACCACTGAAGCTTTCTTT

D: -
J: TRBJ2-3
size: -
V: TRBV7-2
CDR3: CANSLEGVNKQYF
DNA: TGTGCCAACAGCTTAGAAGGGGTAAATAAGCAGTATTTT

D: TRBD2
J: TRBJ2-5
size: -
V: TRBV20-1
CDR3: CSARDRGVRDEQYF
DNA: TGCAGTGCTAGAGATCGGGGGGTTAGGGATGAGCAGTACTTC

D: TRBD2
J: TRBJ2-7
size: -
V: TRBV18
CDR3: CASSPGGVRSYEQYF
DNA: TGTGCCAGCTCACCCGGGGGGGTTCGCTCCTACGAGCAGTACTTC

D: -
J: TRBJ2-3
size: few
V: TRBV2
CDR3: CASSESWLSTDTQYF
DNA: TGTGCCAGCAGTGAATCGTGGCTAAGCACAGATACGCAGTATTTT

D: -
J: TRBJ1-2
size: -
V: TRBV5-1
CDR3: CASSPQMGLDYGYTF
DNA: TGCGCCAGCAGCCCGCAGATGGGTTTGGACTATGGCTACACCTTC

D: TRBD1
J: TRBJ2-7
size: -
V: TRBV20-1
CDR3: CSVIKGGLYYEQYF
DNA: TGCAGTGTCATAAAAGGGGGCCTTTACTACGAGCAGTACTTC

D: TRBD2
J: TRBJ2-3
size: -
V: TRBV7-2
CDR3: CASSLETASGGRTDTQYF
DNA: TGTGCCAGCAGCTTGGAGACGGCTAGCGGGGGGAGGACAGATACGCAGTATTTT

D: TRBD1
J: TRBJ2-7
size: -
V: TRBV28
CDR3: CASSGTGPPYEQYF
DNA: TGTGCCAGCAGCGGGACAGGGCCACCCTACGAGCAGTACTTC

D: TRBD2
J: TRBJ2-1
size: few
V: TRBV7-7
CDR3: CASLWTSGGPPYNEQFF
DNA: TGTGCTAGCTTATGGACTAGCGGGGGGCCCCCCTACAATGAGCAGTTCTTC

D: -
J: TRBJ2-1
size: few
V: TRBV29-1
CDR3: CSVEVGNEQFF
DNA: TGCAGCGTTGAAGTTGGCAACGAGCAGTTCTTC

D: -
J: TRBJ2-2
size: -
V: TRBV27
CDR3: CASSLRQATGELFF
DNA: TGTGCCAGCAGTCTCCGACAGGCCACCGGGGAGCTGTTTTTT

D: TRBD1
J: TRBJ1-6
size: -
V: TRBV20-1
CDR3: CSARQGMGSPLHF
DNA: TGCAGTGCTCGACAGGGAATGGGCTCACCCCTCCACTTT

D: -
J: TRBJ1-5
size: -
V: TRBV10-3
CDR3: CAISGPYSNQPQHF
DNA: TGTGCCATCAGTGGACCATATAGCAATCAGCCCCAGCATTTT

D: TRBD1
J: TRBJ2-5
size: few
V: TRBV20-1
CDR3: CSARTGGWRETQYF
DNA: TGCAGTGCAAGGACAGGGGGCTGGCGAGAGACCCAGTACTTC

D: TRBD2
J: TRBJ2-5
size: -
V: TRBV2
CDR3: CADTTGTSGVETQYF
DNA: TGTGCCGATACGACCGGGACTAGCGGTGTGGAGACCCAGTACTTC

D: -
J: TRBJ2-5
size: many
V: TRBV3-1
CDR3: CASSPLGTEETQYF
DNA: TGTGCCAGCAGCCCCCTGGGGACCGAAGAGACCCAGTACTTC

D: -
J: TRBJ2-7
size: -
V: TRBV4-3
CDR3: CASSQALYGRKHEQYF
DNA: TGCGCCAGCAGCCAAGCGCTATATGGAAGGAAACACGAGCAGTACTTC

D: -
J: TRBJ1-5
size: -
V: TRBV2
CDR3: CASSEAIRGNQPQHF
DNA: TGTGCCAGCAGTGAGGCCATACGGGGCAATCAGCCCCAGCATTTT

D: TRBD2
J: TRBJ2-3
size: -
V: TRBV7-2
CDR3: CASSTILAGNPYTDTQYF
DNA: TGTGCCAGCAGTACCATCCTAGCGGGGAACCCATACACAGATACGCAGTATTTT

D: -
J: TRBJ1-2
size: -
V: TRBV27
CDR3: CASSPGWGYGYTF
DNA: TGTGCCAGCAGCCCAGGGTGGGGCTATGGCTACACCTTC

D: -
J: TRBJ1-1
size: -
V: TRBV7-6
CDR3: CASSFEGWNTEAFF
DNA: TGTGCCAGCAGCTTCGAGGGCTGGAACACTGAAGCTTTCTTT

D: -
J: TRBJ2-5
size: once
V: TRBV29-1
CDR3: CSVTGTQETQYF
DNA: TGCAGCGTTACCGGGACCCAAGAGACCCAGTACTTC

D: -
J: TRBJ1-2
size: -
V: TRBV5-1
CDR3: CASSPDIYYGYTF
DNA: TGCGCCAGCAGCCCGGACATTTACTATGGCTACACCTTC

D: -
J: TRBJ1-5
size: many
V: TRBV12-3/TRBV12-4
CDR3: CASSGEGQPQHF
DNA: TGTGCCAGCAGTGGCGAAGGCCAGCCCCAGCATTTT

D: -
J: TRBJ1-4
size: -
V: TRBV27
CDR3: CASKNWGPTNEKLFF
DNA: TGTGCCAGCAAAAACTGGGGCCCTACTAATGAAAAACTGTTTTTT

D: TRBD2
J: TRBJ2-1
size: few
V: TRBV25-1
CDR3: CASSSSGTINNEQFF
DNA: TGTGCCAGCTCTTCCTCCGGGACTATCAACAATGAGCAGTTCTTC

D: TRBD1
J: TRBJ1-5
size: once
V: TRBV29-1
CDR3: CSVRTGLNQPQHF
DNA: TGCAGCGTCCGGACAGGCCTTAATCAGCCCCAGCATTTT

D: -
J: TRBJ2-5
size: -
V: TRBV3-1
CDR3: CASSQIRRSLETQYF
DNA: TGTGCCAGCAGCCAGATACGGCGGTCCCTGGAGACCCAGTACTTC

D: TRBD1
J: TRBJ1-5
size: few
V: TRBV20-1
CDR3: CSARDGTGGVYQPQHF
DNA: TGCAGTGCTAGAGACGGGACAGGGGGAGTGTACCAGCCCCAGCATTTT

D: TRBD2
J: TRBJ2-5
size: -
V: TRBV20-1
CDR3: CSARDGTSILETQYF
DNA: TGCAGTGCTAGAGATGGGACTAGTATTTTGGAGACCCAGTACTTC

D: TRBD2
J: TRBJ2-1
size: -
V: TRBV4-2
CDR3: CASERNPGLAGKSSYNEQFF
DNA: TGTGCCAGCGAGAGGAACCCCGGACTAGCGGGGAAGAGCTCCTACAATGAGCAGTTCTTC

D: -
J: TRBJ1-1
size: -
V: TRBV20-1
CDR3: CSARDGGNTEAFF
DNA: TGCAGTGCTAGAGATGGGGGGAACACTGAAGCTTTCTTT

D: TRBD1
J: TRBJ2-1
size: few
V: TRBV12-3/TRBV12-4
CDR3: CAILVQGGLWNEQFF
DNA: TGTGCCATCTTGGTACAGGGGGGACTCTGGAATGAGCAGTTCTTC

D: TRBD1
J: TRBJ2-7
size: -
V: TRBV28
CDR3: CASTFAGTGGYEQYF
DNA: TGTGCCAGCACTTTCGCTGGGACAGGGGGATACGAGCAGTACTTC

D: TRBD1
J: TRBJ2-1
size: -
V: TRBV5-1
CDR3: CASSLWSGDRYNEQFF
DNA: TGCGCCAGCAGCTTGTGGTCAGGGGACAGATACAATGAGCAGTTCTTC

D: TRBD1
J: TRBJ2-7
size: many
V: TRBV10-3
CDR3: CAVTGGREQYF
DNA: TGTGCCGTGACAGGGGGCCGGGAGCAGTACTTC

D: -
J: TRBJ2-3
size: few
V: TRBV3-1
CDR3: CASSRGAGPMGDTQYF
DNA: TGTGCCAGCAGCCGAGGGGCGGGGCCCATGGGAGATACGCAGTATTTT